The rows below give T cell receptor beta chains drawn from one sample of a study of control samples from healthy donors and cancer patients. The table came from immunoSEQ multiplex PCR; TCRdb's copy has only in-frame clones and leaves some out. The repertoire has about 120,000 clones, over 80% of them found once; the top ten carry roughly 2.1%. Sequenced: blood. The receptor set was obtained from a woman aged 45-65 years in good health. CDR3s include the opening cysteine and the closing phenylalanine or tryptophan. The D gene is left open where the match is weak.

j_call d_call v_call cdr3_aa
TRBJ1-2 TRBD1 TRBV16 CASSQWDRDEYYGYTF
TRBJ1-1 NA TRBV4-1 CASSQGLEVAFF
TRBJ1-1 NA TRBV2 CASSATALNTEAFF
TRBJ1-2 NA TRBV13 CASSRATGGNGYTF
TRBJ1-3 NA TRBV7-9 CASSLVEVTGNTIYF
TRBJ2-1 TRBD2 TRBV2 CASSEGRGAYNEQFF
TRBJ2-1 NA TRBV5-8 CASSSGLAYYSYNEQFF
TRBJ2-1 TRBD1 TRBV7-9 CASSPRDRGHNEQFF
TRBJ2-7 TRBD2 TRBV19 CASMEAGGAYEQYF
TRBJ2-1 TRBD2 TRBV10-1 CASSGGAGGQSYNEQFF
TRBJ1-6 NA TRBV6-6 CASSRAVLLSSYNSPLHF
TRBJ1-2 TRBD1 TRBV28 CASSFPDRNYGYTF
TRBJ1-5 NA TRBV6-5 CASTEDRSSNQPQHF
TRBJ1-2 NA TRBV6-5 CATTVQGTDYGYTF
TRBJ1-2 NA TRBV27 CASRRTGPGFANYGYTF
TRBJ2-1 TRBD2 TRBV27 CASSSWLAGGNEQFF
TRBJ1-4 NA TRBV30 CAWRAQGREKLFF
TRBJ1-2 NA TRBV25-1 CASSDWARGYTF
TRBJ2-7 NA TRBV30 CAWKARSSYEQYF
TRBJ2-2 NA TRBV19 CASTIEGNTGELFF
TRBJ1-1 TRBD1 TRBV7-9 CASSSLAQGGPNTEAFF
TRBJ2-1 NA TRBV12-5 CASGSYRVDEQFF
TRBJ2-7 NA TRBV28 CASLRGSSGEQYF
TRBJ2-3 NA TRBV19 CASSIVGASTDTQYF
TRBJ2-5 NA TRBV5-8 CASSVHRGGETQYF
TRBJ1-1 NA TRBV5-1 CASNPYPGRDTEAFF
TRBJ1-1 TRBD1 TRBV6-5 CASNGQGIEAFF
TRBJ2-7 TRBD1 TRBV19 CASSISGTGIHEQYF
TRBJ1-1 NA TRBV5-5 CASSYPTEAFF
TRBJ2-7 NA TRBV7-2 CASSYEWGDYEQYF
TRBJ2-2 NA TRBV6-5 CASSSGSYLNTGELFF
TRBJ1-5 NA TRBV5-4 CASSRGVKQPQHF
TRBJ1-2 NA TRBV25-1 CASSESAGGCTF
TRBJ2-7 NA TRBV6-4 CASSERPSYEQYF
TRBJ2-6 NA TRBV11-3 CASDWGPGANVLTF
TRBJ1-3 NA TRBV3-1/TRBV3-2 CASSLVPGTTGNTIYF
TRBJ2-2 NA TRBV28 CASRVLGGLGNTGELFF
TRBJ2-6 NA TRBV5-8 CASSLDATGANVLTF
TRBJ2-7 NA TRBV12-3/TRBV12-4 CASSLFPTYEQYF
TRBJ1-1 NA TRBV15 CATSRDLEPQEFF
TRBJ2-1 NA TRBV2 CASSGMSYNEQFF